This T cell receptor beta chain was found in a study of blood T cells in healthy people across ages. This clonotype was found a few times. With a J-beta primer mix and a sample-barcoded 5' primer, a second PCR ran roughly 6 to 11 cycles. TCRdb reprocessed the 5' RACE reads via MiXCR and lists one record per CDR3 protein. This table has about 1.6 million distinct CDR3 sequences, about 32% appearing once. The material sequenced was blood. The sequence derives from a woman under 40 in good health.

The CDR3 protein is CASTELGGRSLGANVLTF. The CDR3 DNA reads as TGTGCCAGCACCGAATTGGGAGGGAGGTCGCTCGGGGCCAACGTCCTGACTTTC. The chain is built from TRBV2 and TRBJ2-6, with 7 bases identical to TRBD2. Germline V gene lookup returns CDR1 SNHLY and CDR2 FYNNEI. This CDR3 region has 18 residues. V lost 7 bases to trimming and J lost 4 bases; unmatched junction nucleotides: 16.